A single sample gave rise to the 15 T cell receptor beta chains below, sequenced in a study of OX40 agonist ivuxolimab in advanced cancers. This table comes from immunoSEQ multiplex PCR, and its TCRdb copy is limited to in-frame clones, with some not included. The sample holds 55,000 to 75,000 clones; approximately 90% are singletons and the top ten take 3% to 4.5%. The sample in question was CD4+ or CD8+ T cells sorted from blood, obtained in a trial of the OX40 agonist ivuxolimab. The receptors were gathered from an adult with an advanced solid tumor such as melanoma, head and neck, liver or kidney cancer.

The V gene is TRBV30, the J gene TRBJ2-3; unclear D gene. CDR3 length: 12 residues. CDR1 is GTSNPN and CDR2 is SVGIG in the germline V gene (reference sequence). V lost 2 bases and J 4 bases, leaving 7 bases between the germline ends. The CDR3 spells CAWSPTADTQYF. DNA of the CDR3: TGTGCCTGGAGTCCAACGGCAGATACGCAGTATTTT.

The chain has TRBV7-9 and TRBJ1-6; D is unresolved. The V end was cut by 9 bases, the J end by 9 bases, with 18 bases between. The V gene's germline CDR1 is SEHNR and CDR2 FQNEAQ (reference sequence). This CDR3 is 14 amino acids long. CDR3 DNA sequence: TGTGCCAGAGCCGTAACGGTAGGGTTTTCACCCCTCCACTTT. Translated: CARAVTVGFSPLHF. The variable domain in full, with the rest retrieved from reference TRBV7-9 and TRBJ1-6, is DTGVSQNPRHKITKRGQNVTFRCDPISEHNRLYWYRQTLGQGPEFLTYFQNEAQLEKSRLLSDRFSAERPKGSFSTLEIQRTEQGDSAMYLCARAVTVGFSPLHFGNGTRLTVT.

This CDR3 reads CASSPGLADSYNEQFF. In nucleotides, the CDR3 is TGTGCCAGCAGCCCGGGACTAGCGGACTCCTACAATGAGCAGTTCTTC. The V call is TRBV5-8, the J call TRBJ2-1, with 11 bases identical to TRBD2. CDR1 and CDR2 (germline): SGHTS, YDEGEE. The CDR3 runs to 16 residues. V lost 4 bases to trimming and J lost 0 bases; unmatched junction nucleotides: 3. The full variable domain, its missing parts supplied by reference TRBV5-8 and TRBJ2-1, is EAGVTQSPTHLIKTRGQQATLRCSPISGHTSVYWYQQALGLGLQFLLWYDEGEERNRGNFPPRFSGRQFPNYSSELNVNALELEDSALYLCASSPGLADSYNEQFFGPGTRLTVL.

J is TRBJ2-1 and V is TRBV2; TRBD2 aligns across 9 bases. The germline V gene has CDR1 SNHLY and CDR2 FYNNEI. V lost 7 bases and J lost 4; bases outside the gene matches: 8. The CDR3 covers 15 residues. CDR3 DNA sequence: TGTGCCAGCATCGAGGGGGGACTAGCTTACAATGAGCAGTTCTTC. Its translation: CASIEGGLAYNEQFF.

The chain links TRBV20-1 to TRBJ2-7; D possibly corresponds to TRBD1 (5 bases). The germline V and J ends were trimmed by 5 bases and 6 bases, with 11 bases remaining between them. CDR1 DFQATT and CDR2 SNEGSKA come from the germline V gene (reference sequence). The CDR3 sequence is 11 residues long. For the CDR3, the DNA is TGCAGTGCTCCAGGGTTAGGCGAGCAGTACTTC. This gives the protein CSAPGLGEQYF.

The rearrangement uses TRBV2 and TRBJ1-3; TRBD1 agrees at 7 bases. V shed 7 bases and J 0 bases; nucleotides not matched to a gene: 6. Germline CDR1 is SNHLY and CDR2 is FYNNEI. CDR3 size: 15 residues. In nucleotides, the CDR3 is TGTGCCAGCAACGGGGGACAGCTCTCTGGAAACACCATATATTTT. Protein: CASNGGQLSGNTIYF.

The table lists this clone with a count of one. The J gene is TRBJ2-3, the V gene TRBV5-6; 10 nucleotides align to TRBD2. V lost 0 bases, J lost 10 bases, and 8 bases stayed unmatched. The CDR3 consists of 15 residues. Germline V CDR1 and CDR2: SGHDT, YYEEEE. CDR3 bases: TGTGCCAGCAGCTTGGTTACTAGCGGGGCTGCTCCGCAGTATTTT. It encodes CASSLVTSGAAPQYF.

This chain connects TRBV11-2 to TRBJ2-7, with TRBD2 as a possible D gene (6 bases). CDR3 length equals 12 residues. V lost 5 bases and J 3 bases, leaving 8 bases between the germline ends. In germline, CDR1 is SGHAT, CDR2 FQNNGV. The CDR3, as DNA: TGTGCCAGCAGCGAGGACTACTACGAGCAGTACTTC. Its translation is CASSEDYYEQYF.

The chain links TRBV4-1 to TRBJ2-1; a weak D match, TRBD1 (6 bases). The V gene lost 3 bases and the J gene lost 0 bases, with 9 bases spanning the gap. Germline CDR1 MGHRA, CDR2 YSYEKL. The length of the CDR3 is 15 residues. Here the CDR3 DNA reads TGCGCCAGCAGCCATTGGACAGACTCCTACAATGAGCAGTTCTTC. It translates to CASSHWTDSYNEQFF.

CDR3 DNA sequence: TGTGCCAGCAGCTTCGGGACCTCGGGAAAACTGTTTTTT. It yields the protein CASSFGTSGKLFF. J is TRBJ1-4 and V is TRBV5-6; D might be TRBD1 (5 bases). CDR1 and CDR2 (germline): SGHDT, YYEEEE. Trimming stripped 2 bases from V and 10 bases from J, with 12 bases between. CDR3 size: 13 residues.

The gene calls are TRBV5-1 and TRBJ1-1; tentative D call: TRBD1 (5 bases). There are 15 residues in the CDR3. Deletions cut 0 bases from V and 1 base from J, with 10 bases between. Germline CDR1 SGHRS, CDR2 YFSETQ. The CDR3 here is CASSLGRDPNTEAFF. CDR3 DNA sequence: TGCGCCAGCAGCTTGGGAAGGGACCCGAACACTGAAGCTTTCTTT.

The chain is built from TRBV5-1 and TRBJ1-5; possibly TRBD1 for D (6 bases). This CDR3 has 13 amino acids. The germline V and J ends were trimmed by 1 base and 8 bases, with 10 bases remaining between them. The germline V gene encodes CDR1 SGHRS and CDR2 YFSETQ. Here the CDR3 reads CASSLTAGEPQHF. As DNA, the CDR3 is TGCGCCAGCAGCTTGACAGCAGGGGAGCCCCAGCATTTT.

The rearrangement links TRBV2 to TRBJ2-5; TRBD1 agrees at 9 bases. V shed 6 bases and J 4 bases; nucleotides not matched to a gene: 12. Per the germline V gene, CDR1 is SNHLY and CDR2 is FYNNEI. The CDR3 is 16 amino acids. The CDR3 sequence: CASRQGQGLFAETQYF. The CDR3 region has the DNA TGTGCCAGCAGGCAAGGACAGGGGCTTTTTGCAGAGACCCAGTACTTC.

This clone was counted a single time. This sequence joins TRBV7-8 and TRBJ1-1, with TRBD1 identical over 12 bases. Trimming removed 3 bases from V and 5 bases from J; junction bases left unmatched: 1. Germline CDR1 and CDR2: SGHVS and FQNEAQ. The CDR3 has 14 amino acids. CDR3 residues: CASSLGQGATEAFF. The CDR3 coding sequence is TGTGCCAGCAGCTTGGGACAGGGGGCGACTGAAGCTTTCTTT. Supplemented by reference TRBV7-8 and TRBJ1-1, the full variable domain reads GAGVSQSPRYKVAKRGQDVALRCDPISGHVSLFWYQQALGQGPEFLTYFQNEAQLDKSGLPSDRFFAERPEGSVSTLKIQRTQQEDSAVYLCASSLGQGATEAFFGQGTRLTVV.

The chain carries TRBV6-5 and TRBJ1-3; D is possibly TRBD1 (6 bases). Trimming cost V 8 bases and J 8 bases, with 16 bases left between them. The CDR3 runs 13 residues. The V gene's germline CDR1 is MNHEY and CDR2 SVGAGI. The CDR3 loop reads CASGTGGLDTIYF. Written as DNA, the CDR3 is TGTGCCAGCGGTACCGGGGGCTTGGACACCATATATTTT.